This T cell receptor beta chain was obtained from a study of blood T cell repertoires in COVID-19. This clone was counted a single time. The data were produced by immunoSEQ multiplex PCR, yet TCRdb's version contains in-frame clones alone and is incomplete. The sample contains approximately 210,000 clones, about nine tenths of which appear only once. With 4 bases removed from V and 0 bases from J, the gap between germline ends came to 9 bases. The CDR3 has 14 residues. Germline V CDR1 and CDR2: SEHNR, FQNEAQ (reference sequence). The origin of this receptor is a man between 35 and 55 years old with acute or convalescent COVID-19. Sequenced input: peripheral blood. This chain uses TRBV7-9 with TRBJ2-5; a weak D match, TRBD1 (6 bases). CDR3 bases: TGTGCCAGCAGCTGGCAGGGGTACCAAGAGACCCAGTACTTC. Amino acids: CASSWQGYQETQYF.